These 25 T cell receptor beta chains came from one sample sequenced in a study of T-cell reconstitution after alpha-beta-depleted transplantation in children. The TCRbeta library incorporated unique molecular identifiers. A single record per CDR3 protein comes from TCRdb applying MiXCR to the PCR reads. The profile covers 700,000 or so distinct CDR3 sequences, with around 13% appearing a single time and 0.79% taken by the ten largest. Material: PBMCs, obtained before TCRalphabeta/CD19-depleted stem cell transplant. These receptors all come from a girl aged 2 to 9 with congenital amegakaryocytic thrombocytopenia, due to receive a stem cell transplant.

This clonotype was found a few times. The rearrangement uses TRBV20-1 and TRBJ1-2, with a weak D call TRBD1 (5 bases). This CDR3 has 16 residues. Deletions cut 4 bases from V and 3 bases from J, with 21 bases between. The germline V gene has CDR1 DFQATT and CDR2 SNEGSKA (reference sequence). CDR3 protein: CSANAGVSGLDYGYTF. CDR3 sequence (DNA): TGCAGTGCTAATGCGGGGGTATCAGGGTTGGACTATGGCTACACCTTC.

Here the CDR3 DNA reads TGTGCCAGCAGCTTAGGGACTTCCGAGCAGTACTTC. Protein product: CASSLGTSEQYF. The rearrangement links TRBV11-2 to TRBJ2-7; D is possibly TRBD2 (5 bases). This CDR3 is built from 12 residues. V was pared by 1 base and J by 6 bases, with 7 bases between. Germline lookup yields CDR1 SGHAT and CDR2 FQNNGV.

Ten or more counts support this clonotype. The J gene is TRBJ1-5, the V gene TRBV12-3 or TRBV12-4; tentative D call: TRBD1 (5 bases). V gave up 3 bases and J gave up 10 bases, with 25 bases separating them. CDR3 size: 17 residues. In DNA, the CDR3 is TGTGCCAGCAGTTTTGCCTGGGGCGGGTCCCGTTTTAGCCCCCAGCATTTT. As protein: CASSFAWGGSRFSPQHF.

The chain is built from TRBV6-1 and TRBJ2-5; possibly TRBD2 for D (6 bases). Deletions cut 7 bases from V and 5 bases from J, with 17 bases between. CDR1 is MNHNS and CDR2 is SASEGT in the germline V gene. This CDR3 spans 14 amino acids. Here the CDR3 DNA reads TGTGCCAGCACCTCCTTGGGCGGGGTTGAGACCCAGTACTTC. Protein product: CASTSLGGVETQYF.

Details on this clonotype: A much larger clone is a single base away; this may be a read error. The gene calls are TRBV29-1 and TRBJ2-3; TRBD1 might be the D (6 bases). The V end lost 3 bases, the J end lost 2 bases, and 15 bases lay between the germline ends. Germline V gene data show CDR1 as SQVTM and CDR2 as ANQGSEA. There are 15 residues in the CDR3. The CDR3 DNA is TGCAGCGTTGATCAGGGGATCGCAAACACAGATACGCAGTATTTT. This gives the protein CSVDQGIANTDTQYF.

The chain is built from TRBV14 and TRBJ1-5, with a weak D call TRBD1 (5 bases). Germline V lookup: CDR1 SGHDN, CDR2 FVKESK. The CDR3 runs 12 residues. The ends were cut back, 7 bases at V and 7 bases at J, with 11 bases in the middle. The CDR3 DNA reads TGTGCCAGCACCCGGGGGGGGCAGCCCCAGCATTTT. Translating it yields CASTRGGQPQHF.

The CDR3, as DNA: TGTGCCAGCAGCTTGGTTCAGGCCAACTATGGCTACACCTTC. This translates into CASSLVQANYGYTF. The V call is TRBV5-6, the J call TRBJ1-2; D remains ambiguous. Trimming pared 0 bases from V and 2 bases from J, leaving 8 bases between. Germline-derived CDR1 and CDR2 are SGHDT and YYEEEE. The CDR3 consists of 14 residues.

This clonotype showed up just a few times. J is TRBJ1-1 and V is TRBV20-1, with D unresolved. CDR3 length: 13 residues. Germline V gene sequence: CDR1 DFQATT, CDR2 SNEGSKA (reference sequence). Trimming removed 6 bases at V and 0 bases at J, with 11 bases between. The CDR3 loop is CSAKTGMNTEAFF. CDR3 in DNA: TGCAGTGCCAAGACGGGAATGAACACTGAAGCTTTCTTT.

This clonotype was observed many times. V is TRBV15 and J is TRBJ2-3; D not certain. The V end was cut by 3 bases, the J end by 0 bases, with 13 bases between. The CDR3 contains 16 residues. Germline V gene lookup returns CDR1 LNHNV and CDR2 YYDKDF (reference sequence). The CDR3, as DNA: TGTGCCACCAGCAGTCTGAGACTTTCTAGCACAGATACGCAGTATTTT. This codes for CATSSLRLSSTDTQYF.

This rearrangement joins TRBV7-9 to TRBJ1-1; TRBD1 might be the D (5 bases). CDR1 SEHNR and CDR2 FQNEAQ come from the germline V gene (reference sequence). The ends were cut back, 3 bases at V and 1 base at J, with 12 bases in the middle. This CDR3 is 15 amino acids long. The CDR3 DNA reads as TGTGCCAGCAGCTTGGAAGGGGTTAGGAACACTGAAGCTTTCTTT. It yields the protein CASSLEGVRNTEAFF.

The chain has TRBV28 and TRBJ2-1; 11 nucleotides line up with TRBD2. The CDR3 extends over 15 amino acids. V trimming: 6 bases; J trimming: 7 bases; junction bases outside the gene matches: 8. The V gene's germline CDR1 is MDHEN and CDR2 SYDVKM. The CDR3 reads CASREIAGGRNEQFF. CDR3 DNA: TGTGCCAGCAGGGAGATAGCGGGAGGGCGTAATGAGCAGTTCTTC.

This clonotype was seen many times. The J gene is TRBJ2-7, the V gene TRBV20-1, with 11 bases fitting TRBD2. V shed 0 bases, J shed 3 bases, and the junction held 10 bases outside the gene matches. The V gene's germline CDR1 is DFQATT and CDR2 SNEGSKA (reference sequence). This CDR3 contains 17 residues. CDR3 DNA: TGCAGTGCTAGAGATCTAAGGCTAGCGGGAGGTGTCTACGAGCAGTACTTC. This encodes CSARDLRLAGGVYEQYF.

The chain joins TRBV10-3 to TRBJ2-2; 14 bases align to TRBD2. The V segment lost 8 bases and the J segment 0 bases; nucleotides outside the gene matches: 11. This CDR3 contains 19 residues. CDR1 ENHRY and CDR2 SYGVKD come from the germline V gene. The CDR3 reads CAIGGLAGVRGPNTGELFF. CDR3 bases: TGTGCCATCGGGGGACTAGCGGGAGTTCGCGGGCCGAACACCGGGGAGCTGTTTTTT.

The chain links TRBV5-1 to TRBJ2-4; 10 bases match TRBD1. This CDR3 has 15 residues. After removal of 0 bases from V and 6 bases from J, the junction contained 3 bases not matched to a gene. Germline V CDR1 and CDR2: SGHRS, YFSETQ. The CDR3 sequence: CASSLADRGRNIQYF. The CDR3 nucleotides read TGCGCCAGCAGCTTGGCGGACAGGGGGAGAAACATTCAGTACTTC.

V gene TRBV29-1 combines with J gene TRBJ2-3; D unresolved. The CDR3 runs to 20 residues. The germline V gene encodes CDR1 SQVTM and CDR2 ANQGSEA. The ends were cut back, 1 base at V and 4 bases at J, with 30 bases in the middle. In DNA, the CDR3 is TGCAGCGTTGAAGTGCTCCCTGGACCCTATCCCCCAACCCCCGCAGATACGCAGTATTTT. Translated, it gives CSVEVLPGPYPPTPADTQYF.

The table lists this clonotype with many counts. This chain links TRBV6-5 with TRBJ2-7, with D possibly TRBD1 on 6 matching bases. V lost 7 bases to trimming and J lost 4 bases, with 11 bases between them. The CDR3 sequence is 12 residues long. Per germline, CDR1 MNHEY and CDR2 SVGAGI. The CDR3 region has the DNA TGTGCCAGCAAGGATCAGGGGTACGAGCAGTACTTC. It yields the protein CASKDQGYEQYF.

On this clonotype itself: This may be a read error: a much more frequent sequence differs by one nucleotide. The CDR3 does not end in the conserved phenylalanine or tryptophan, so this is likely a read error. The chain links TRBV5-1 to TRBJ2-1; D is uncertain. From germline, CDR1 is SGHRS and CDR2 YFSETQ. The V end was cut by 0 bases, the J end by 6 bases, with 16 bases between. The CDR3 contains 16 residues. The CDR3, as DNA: TGCGCCAGCAGCTTGGCCGGGCAGGCGAGTTTCAATGAGCAGTTCTTG. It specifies CASSLAGQASFNEQFL.

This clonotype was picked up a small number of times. CDR3 nucleotides: TGTGCCATCACCCCGGCCTCCGAGACCCAGTACTTC. It yields the protein CAITPASETQYF. The genes are TRBV10-3 and TRBJ2-5, with D hard to call. This CDR3 spans 12 amino acids. Trimming stripped 7 bases from V and 5 bases from J, with 11 bases between. Germline CDR1 ENHRY, CDR2 SYGVKD.

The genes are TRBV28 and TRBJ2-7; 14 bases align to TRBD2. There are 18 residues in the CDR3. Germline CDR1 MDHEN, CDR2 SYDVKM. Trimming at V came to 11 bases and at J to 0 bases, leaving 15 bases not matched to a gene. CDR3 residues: CARTSGLAGGQSSYEQYF. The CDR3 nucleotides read TGTGCCCGCACCTCCGGACTAGCGGGAGGACAAAGCTCCTACGAGCAGTACTTC. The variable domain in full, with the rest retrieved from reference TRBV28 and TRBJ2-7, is DVKVTQSSRYLVKRTGEKVFLECVQDMDHENMFWYRQDPGLGLRLIYFSYDVKMKEKGDIPEGYSVSREKKERFSLILESASTNQTSMYLCARTSGLAGGQSSYEQYFGPGTRLTVT.

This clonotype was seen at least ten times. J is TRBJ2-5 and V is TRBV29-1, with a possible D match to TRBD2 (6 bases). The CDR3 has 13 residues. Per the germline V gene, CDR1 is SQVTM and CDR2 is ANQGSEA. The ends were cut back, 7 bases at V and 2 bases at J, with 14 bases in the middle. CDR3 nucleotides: TGCAGCGGACAGAACGGGGGTCAAGAGACCCAGTACTTC. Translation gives CSGQNGGQETQYF.

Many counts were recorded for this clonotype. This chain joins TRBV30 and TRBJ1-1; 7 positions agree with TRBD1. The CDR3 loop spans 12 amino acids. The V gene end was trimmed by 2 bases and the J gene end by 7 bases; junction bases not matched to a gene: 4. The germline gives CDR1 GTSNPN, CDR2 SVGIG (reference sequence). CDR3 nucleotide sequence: TGTGCCTGGAGTAAGGGGGCAAATGAAGCTTTCTTT. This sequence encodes CAWSKGANEAFF.

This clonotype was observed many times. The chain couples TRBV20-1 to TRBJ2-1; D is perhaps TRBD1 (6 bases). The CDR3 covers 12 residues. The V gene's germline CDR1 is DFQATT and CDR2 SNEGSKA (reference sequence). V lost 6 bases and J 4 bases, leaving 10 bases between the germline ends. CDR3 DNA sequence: TGCAGTGCCACGGACAGATACAATGAGCAGTTCTTC. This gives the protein CSATDRYNEQFF.

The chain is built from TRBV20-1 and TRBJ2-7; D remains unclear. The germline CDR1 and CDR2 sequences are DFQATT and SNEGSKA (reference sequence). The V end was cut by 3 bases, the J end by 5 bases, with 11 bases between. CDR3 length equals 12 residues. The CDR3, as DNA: TGCAGTGCTAGTAGGGCAGTGGACGAGCAGTACTTC. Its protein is CSASRAVDEQYF.

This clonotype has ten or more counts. CDR3: CASSPGSDETQYF. CDR3 DNA sequence: TGCGCCAGCAGCCCCGGCAGTGATGAGACCCAGTACTTC. The chain links TRBV5-1 to TRBJ2-5; D ambiguous. The V gene's germline CDR1 is SGHRS and CDR2 YFSETQ. The CDR3 extends over 13 amino acids. Trimming removed 4 bases at V and 5 bases at J, with 12 bases between.

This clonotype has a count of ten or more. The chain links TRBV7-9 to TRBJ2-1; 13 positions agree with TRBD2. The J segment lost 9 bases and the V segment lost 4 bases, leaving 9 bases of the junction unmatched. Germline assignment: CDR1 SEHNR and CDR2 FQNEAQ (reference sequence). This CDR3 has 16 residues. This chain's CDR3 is CASSWVGLAGVVEQFF. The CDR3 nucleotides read TGTGCCAGCAGCTGGGTAGGACTAGCGGGAGTTGTTGAGCAGTTCTTC. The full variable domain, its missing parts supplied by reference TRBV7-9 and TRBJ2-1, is DTGVSQNPRHKITKRGQNVTFRCDPISEHNRLYWYRQTLGQGPEFLTYFQNEAQLEKSRLLSDRFSAERPKGSFSTLEIQRTEQGDSAMYLCASSWVGLAGVVEQFFGPGTRLTVL.